Shown below are 12 T cell receptor beta chains from a single sample sequenced in a study of cytomegalovirus exposure and HLA in healthy donors. PCR employed 60 Vbeta and 13 Jbeta primers. Generated by immunoSEQ multiplex PCR, the TCRdb table keeps only in-frame clones and is missing some. The sample includes hundreds of thousands of clones, under 80% of them seen just once. Sequenced: PBMCs. The receptors shown here come from a female donor in good health and CMV-seronegative.

CDR3 DNA: TGTGCCAGCGAACCGATGCGGGGCGGGGAGCTGTTTTTT. It yields the protein CASEPMRGGELFF. The rearrangement joins TRBV28 to TRBJ2-2; D is possibly TRBD2 (6 bases). This CDR3 region has 13 residues. With 8 bases removed from V and 7 bases from J, the gap between germline ends came to 14 bases. CDR1 and CDR2 from the germline V gene are MDHEN and SYDVKM.

This clone was detected only a few times. V is TRBV6-5 and J is TRBJ2-2, with D perhaps TRBD2 (5 bases). The CDR3 totals 14 residues. Trimming pared 7 bases from V and 2 bases from J, leaving 11 bases between. Germline values: CDR1 MNHEY, CDR2 SVGAGI. The CDR3 bases are TGTGCCAGCACTAGTCCGGGAAACACCGGGGAGCTGTTTTTT. This encodes CASTSPGNTGELFF.

The CDR3 reads CASSSPNSHLYGYTF. As DNA, the CDR3 is TGTGCCAGCAGCTCTCCGAACAGCCACCTCTATGGCTACACCTTC. The chain has TRBV7-9 and TRBJ1-2; D is undetermined. This CDR3 is 15 amino acids long. Germline loops: CDR1 SEHNR, CDR2 FQNEAQ (reference sequence). V lost 4 bases to trimming and J lost 4 bases, with 16 bases between them.

This chain links TRBV11-1 with TRBJ1-1, with D hard to call. V lost 3 bases, J lost 11 bases, and 10 bases lay in between. The CDR3 length is 11 residues. Germline V gene sequence: CDR1 SGHAT, CDR2 FQDESV (reference sequence). CDR3 nucleotides: TGTGCCAGCAGCTTCGAGGATGGGGCTTTCTTT. Translated, it gives CASSFEDGAFF.

The rearrangement uses TRBV30 and TRBJ2-7, with 11 bases aligning to TRBD2. Trimming removed 0 bases from V and 4 bases from J; junction bases left unmatched: 5. The V gene's germline CDR1 is GTSNPN and CDR2 SVGIG (reference sequence). This CDR3 is built from 15 residues. The CDR3 is CAWSVLASGRYEQYF. CDR3 in DNA: TGTGCCTGGAGTGTACTGGCTAGCGGGAGGTACGAGCAGTACTTC.

This chain links TRBV19 with TRBJ1-1; D gene uncertain. The length of the CDR3 is 12 residues. Germline CDR1 is LNHDA and CDR2 is SQIVND (reference sequence). The V end was cut by 8 bases, the J end by 3 bases, with 10 bases between. CDR3 bases: TGTGCCAGTGCTTACCGGGACACTGAAGCTTTCTTT. It is translated as CASAYRDTEAFF.

Details on this clone: Other DNA sequences in the same sample also yield this CDR3. The rearrangement joins TRBV7-9 to TRBJ1-1; D call uncertain. V lost 3 bases to trimming and J lost 1 base, with 6 bases between them. Looked up from germline, CDR1 is SEHNR and CDR2 is FQNEAQ (reference sequence). CDR3 length: 13 amino acids. CDR3 in DNA: TGTGCCAGCAGCTTGCGGGGGAACACTGAAGCTTTCTTT. This encodes CASSLRGNTEAFF.

The chain links TRBV4-1 to TRBJ1-1; 7 bases line up with TRBD1. CDR1 is MGHRA and CDR2 is YSYEKL in the germline V gene. J gave up 2 bases and V 0 bases, and 3 bases lay outside the gene matches. The CDR3 is made up of 15 amino acids. This CDR3 is CASSQEGQPNTEAFF. For the CDR3, the DNA is TGCGCCAGCAGCCAAGAGGGACAGCCAAACACTGAAGCTTTCTTT.

This chain connects TRBV11-2 to TRBJ1-3; D call uncertain. Germline V gene data show CDR1 as SGHAT and CDR2 as FQNNGV. There are 12 residues in the CDR3. The V end lost 5 bases, the J end lost 3 bases, and 5 bases lay between the germline ends. The CDR3 region has the DNA TGTGCCAGCAGCCTCCTTGGAAACACCATATATTTT. Its translation is CASSLLGNTIYF.

Concerning this clone: This CDR3 is also generated by other DNA sequences in the sample. The chain combines TRBV4-1 with TRBJ2-3; tentatively, D is TRBD1 (5 bases). Germline CDR1 is MGHRA and CDR2 is YSYEKL. V dropped 5 bases and J dropped 5 bases, with 17 bases sitting between them. The CDR3 runs 15 residues. CDR3 DNA: TGCGCCAGCAGCATGCGGCAGGGTAGGATAGATACGCAGTATTTT. Its protein product is CASSMRQGRIDTQYF.

The chain recombines TRBV5-5 with TRBJ2-7, with 12 positions matching TRBD1. CDR3 length equals 15 residues. The trim removed 4 bases at V and 6 bases at J, leaving 8 bases unmatched. CDR1 and CDR2 from the germline V gene are SGHKS and YYEKEE (reference sequence). CDR3: CASSLGGTGGPEQYF. Here the CDR3 DNA reads TGTGCCAGCAGCCTAGGCGGGACAGGGGGCCCCGAGCAGTACTTC.

In this sample, this clone turned up a few times. The V call is TRBV7-2, the J call TRBJ1-2, with 7 bases fitting TRBD1. V trimming: 5 bases; J trimming: 4 bases; junction bases outside the gene matches: 10. The CDR3 runs 15 residues. In germline, CDR1 is SGHTA, CDR2 FQGNSA. The CDR3 region has the DNA TGTGCCAGCAGCCGGCCTGGGGACAGATTCTATGGCTACACCTTC. Its protein product is CASSRPGDRFYGYTF.